The present T cell receptor (beta chain) was sequenced within a study of shared clonotypes between healthy human individuals. Study outcomes and limitations: The study generally estimated greater richness for naive than memory subsets.

This clone was picked up one time. Its antigen remains unidentified. Sequencing was performed with immunoSEQ multiplex PCR; in TCRdb, only in-frame clones are kept and a portion is missing. Of about 2.5 million clones listed, roughly 92% are singletons. Germline CDR1 reads MNHNS; CDR2 reads SASEGT. CDR3 length: 13 amino acids. The J segment lost 3 bases and the V segment lost 7 bases, leaving 5 bases of the junction unmatched. This chain joins TRBV6-1 and TRBJ1-2, with TRBD1 matching 7 bases. The source material was naive CD4+ T cells from PBMCs. Subset described: CD45RA+ positively selected. The sequence was obtained from a man aged 18 to 35 in good health. Some clones in this sample may be carry-over from other donors' samples. CDR3 DNA sequence: TGTGCCAGCACTCGGACAGGCGACTATGGCTACACCTTC. This encodes CASTRTGDYGYTF.